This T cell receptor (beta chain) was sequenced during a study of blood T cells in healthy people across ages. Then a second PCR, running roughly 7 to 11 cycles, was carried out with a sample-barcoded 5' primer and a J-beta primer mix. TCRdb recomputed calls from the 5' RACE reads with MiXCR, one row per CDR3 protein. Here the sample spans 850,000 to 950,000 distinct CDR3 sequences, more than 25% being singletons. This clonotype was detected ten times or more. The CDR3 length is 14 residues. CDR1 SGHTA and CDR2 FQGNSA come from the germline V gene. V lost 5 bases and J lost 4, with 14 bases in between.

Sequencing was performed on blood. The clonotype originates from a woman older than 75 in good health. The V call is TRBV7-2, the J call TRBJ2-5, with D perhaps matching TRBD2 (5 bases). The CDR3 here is CASSPRGFRETQYF. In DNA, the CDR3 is TGTGCCAGCAGCCCGCGCGGGTTTAGAGAGACCCAGTACTTC.